The next 16 T cell receptor beta chains were all read from a single sample in a study of control samples from healthy donors and cancer patients. Profiling relied on immunoSEQ multiplex PCR, and the TCRdb table lists in-frame clones only, not all of them. The sample lists roughly 38,000 clones, 92% occurring once. Sequenced material: blood. These receptors all stem from a woman in her forties or fifties in good health.

The chain recombines TRBV6-6 with TRBJ1-4; the D is unclear. This CDR3 is built from 14 residues. The ends were cut back, 2 bases at V and 6 bases at J, with 10 bases in the middle. Per germline, CDR1 MNHNY and CDR2 SVGAGI (reference sequence). The CDR3: CASSYPQVDEKLFF. CDR3 DNA: TGTGCCAGCAGTTACCCCCAGGTGGATGAAAAACTGTTTTTT.

The chain has TRBV10-3 and TRBJ1-3, with D perhaps TRBD1 (5 bases). The CDR3 contains 14 residues. CDR1 is ENHRY, CDR2 SYGVKD, per germline. Trimming cost V 3 bases and J 3 bases, with 9 bases left between them. CDR3 DNA sequence: TGTGCCATCAGTGAATGGGGGGATGGAAACACCATATATTTT. It is translated as CAISEWGDGNTIYF.

To note about this clone: A read error may account for a junction end that differs from germline. This sequence joins TRBV19 and TRBJ2-6, with 8 nucleotides matching TRBD1. CDR3 length: 15 amino acids. Looked up from germline, CDR1 is LNHDA and CDR2 is SQIVND (reference sequence). This chain's CDR3 is CASSFLPTGANVPTF. The CDR3 DNA reads TGTGCCAGTAGTTTCCTACCGACAGGGGCCAACGTCCCGACTTTC.

The rearrangement links TRBV30 to TRBJ2-1; D remains ambiguous. The V gene's germline CDR1 is GTSNPN and CDR2 SVGIG (reference sequence). V was cut by 0 bases and J by 8 bases, with 8 bases left in between. The CDR3 sequence is 12 residues long. For the CDR3, the DNA is TGTGCCTGGAGTGTTAGCTTTCATGAGCAGTTCTTC. Protein: CAWSVSFHEQFF.

This chain joins TRBV5-4 and TRBJ2-1; the match to TRBD1 covers 8 bases. J gave up 10 bases and V 4 bases, and 10 bases lay outside the gene matches. This CDR3 contains 14 residues. CDR1 and CDR2 from the germline V gene are SGHNT and YYREEE (reference sequence). CDR3 DNA sequence: TGTGCCAGCAGCCCAGATCCGGACAGGGACGAGCAGTTCTTC. It translates to CASSPDPDRDEQFF.

The V and J genes are TRBV3-1 (or the pseudogene TRBV3-2) and TRBJ1-2; TRBD1 might be the D (5 bases). This CDR3 has 13 residues. The V and J ends lost 2 bases and 8 bases respectively, with 12 bases between them. CDR1 is LGHDT, CDR2 YNNKEL, per germline (reference sequence). The CDR3 DNA sequence: TGTGCCAGCAGCCAACGCTGGGGGGTGGGCTACACCTTC. Protein sequence: CASSQRWGVGYTF.

J is TRBJ2-7 and V is TRBV5-1; 9 positions match TRBD1. Germline V gene data show CDR1 as SGHRS and CDR2 as YFSETQ. The CDR3 consists of 15 residues. The V segment lost 0 bases and the J segment 4 bases; nucleotides outside the gene matches: 5. The DNA for the CDR3 is TGCGCCAGCAGCTTGGCCTGGGACAGGGAGTACGAGCAGTACTTC. Encoded protein: CASSLAWDREYEQYF.

CDR3 protein: CASTATWNRGSSEQFF. The CDR3 DNA is TGTGCCAGTACCGCGACATGGAACAGGGGGTCTAGTGAGCAGTTCTTC. This chain connects TRBV19 to TRBJ2-1; 8 bases fit TRBD1. The CDR3 is made up of 16 amino acids. V was pared by 7 bases and J by 9 bases, with 17 bases of the junction left unmatched. Per germline, CDR1 LNHDA and CDR2 SQIVND (reference sequence).

V and J are TRBV28 and TRBJ1-6; D ambiguous. This CDR3 region has 14 residues. V lost 3 bases and J 13 bases, leaving 16 bases between the germline ends. Germline V CDR1 and CDR2: MDHEN, SYDVKM. As DNA, the CDR3 is TGTGCCAGCAGTTTGGGATCCCAGCGTGCGCCCCTCCACTTT. It is translated as CASSLGSQRAPLHF.

This rearrangement joins TRBV6-1 to TRBJ2-3, with D perhaps TRBD2 (5 bases). The germline V and J ends were trimmed by 2 bases and 5 bases, with 11 bases remaining between them. There are 14 residues in the CDR3. The germline V gene has CDR1 MNHNS and CDR2 SASEGT. DNA of the CDR3: TGTGCCAGCAGTGAAAGAGTTGCGGGAGATACGCAGTATTTT. Its protein product is CASSERVAGDTQYF.

The chain employs TRBV29-1 and TRBJ1-5; a weak D match, TRBD1 (5 bases). The V gene lost 6 bases and the J gene lost 2 bases, with 8 bases spanning the gap. The CDR3 has 12 amino acids. CDR1 SQVTM and CDR2 ANQGSEA come from the germline V gene. The CDR3 DNA is TGCAGCGTCCGGGACGGCAATCAGCCCCAGCATTTT. Encoded protein: CSVRDGNQPQHF. The entire variable domain, with the rest obtained from reference TRBV29-1 and TRBJ1-5, is as follows: SAVISQKPSRDICQRGTSLTIQCQVDSQVTMMFWYRQQPGQSLTLIATANQGSEATYESGFVIDKFPISRPNLTFSTLTVSNMSPEDSSIYLCSVRDGNQPQHFGDGTRLSIL.

J is TRBJ2-1 and V is TRBV7-9; no definite D call. CDR3 length: 15 residues. V was shortened by 4 bases and J by 5 bases, with 15 bases between the two germline ends. Germline V CDR1 and CDR2: SEHNR, FQNEAQ (reference sequence). CDR3 region: CASSSLKSGNNEQFF. DNA for the CDR3: TGTGCCAGCAGCTCACTGAAGTCTGGGAACAATGAGCAGTTCTTC.

The genes are TRBV15 and TRBJ2-1, with 8 bases identical to TRBD2. CDR3 size: 16 residues. The V and J ends lost 3 bases and 0 bases, in that order; junction bases with no gene match: 4. Germline V CDR1 and CDR2: LNHNV, YYDKDF (reference sequence). The CDR3 loop reads CATSSLAGSSYNEQFF. CDR3 coding DNA: TGTGCCACCAGCAGTTTAGCGGGGAGCTCCTACAATGAGCAGTTCTTC. The full variable domain, its missing parts supplied by reference TRBV15 and TRBJ2-1, is DAMVIQNPRYQVTQFGKPVTLSCSQTLNHNVMYWYQQKSSQAPKLLFHYYDKDFNNEADTPDNFQSRRPNTSFCFLDIRSPGLGDTAMYLCATSSLAGSSYNEQFFGPGTRLTVL.

V is TRBV11-2 and J is TRBJ2-7; D ambiguous. CDR1 and CDR2 (germline): SGHAT, FQNNGV. Between the trimmed V and J ends, which lost 4 bases and 4 bases, there was a span of 5 bases. The CDR3 is 11 amino acids. This chain's CDR3 is CASSSSYEQYF. CDR3 in DNA: TGTGCCAGCAGCTCTTCGTACGAGCAGTACTTC.

The chain recombines TRBV7-9 with TRBJ1-1, with 8 bases lining up with TRBD1. Germline CDR1 SEHNR, CDR2 FQNEAQ (reference sequence). The CDR3 has 13 amino acids. CDR3 residues: CVIGRGRGDGAFF. The CDR3 DNA reads TGTGTGATCGGCAGGGGGCGCGGGGATGGAGCTTTCTTT.

V gene TRBV28 combines with J gene TRBJ1-2, with D unclear. The CDR3 extends over 13 amino acids. V lost 1 base, J lost 3 bases, and 6 bases lay in between. The V gene's germline CDR1 is MDHEN and CDR2 SYDVKM. CDR3 residues: CASSLFSDYGYTF. The CDR3 region has the DNA TGTGCCAGCAGTTTATTTTCAGACTATGGCTACACCTTC.